This T cell receptor beta chain was sequenced for a study of monozygotic twins with inflammatory bowel disease. This CDR3 has 21 amino acids. CDR1 and CDR2 from the germline V gene are LNHNV and YYDKDF (reference sequence). Overall study results and limits: By inverse Simpson index, TCRbeta diversity was lower in IBD patients than in healthy co-twins. Researchers were unable to tell different T cell subtypes apart.

Regarding this clonotype: Its antigen is not identified.

Each UMI, carrying a 6-nucleotide sample barcode, came from template switching. TCRdb reworked the 5' RACE reads into one entry per CDR3 protein, no DNA. The specimen's table records about 420,000 distinct CDR3 sequences. This sequence was found in a human donor with ulcerative colitis or Crohn's disease, or a healthy co-twin of an affected twin (not recorded which). The chain is built from TRBV15 and TRBJ2-1; the TRBD2 assignment by TCRdb is unverifiable without DNA. Sequencing was done on a sample of blood. The CDR3 spells CATSRDRWGGLAFSSYNEQFF. The whole variable domain, filled in from reference TRBV15 and TRBJ2-1, reads DAMVIQNPRYQVTQFGKPVTLSCSQTLNHNVMYWYQQKSSQAPKLLFHYYDKDFNNEADTPDNFQSRRPNTSFCFLDIRSPGLGDTAMYLCATSRDRWGGLAFSSYNEQFFGPGTRLTVL.